These 23 T cell receptor beta chains originate from one sample sequenced in a study of OX40 agonist ivuxolimab in advanced cancers. Measured with immunoSEQ multiplex PCR; TCRdb has only the in-frame clones, and not every one. The table has just under 65,000 clones, approximately 84% seen once. Sequencing was performed on CD4+ or CD8+ T cells sorted from blood, taken in a trial of the OX40 agonist ivuxolimab. The receptors originated from an adult with an advanced solid tumor such as melanoma, head and neck, liver or kidney cancer.

The chain has TRBV6-6 and TRBJ2-6, with D uncertain. The V gene's germline CDR1 is MNHNY and CDR2 SVGAGI (reference sequence). V dropped 6 bases and J dropped 0 bases, with 9 bases sitting between them. CDR3 length: 15 residues. The CDR3 nucleotides are TGTGCCAGCAGGGACCCTTTCTCTGGGGCCAACGTCCTGACTTTC. Protein sequence: CASRDPFSGANVLTF.

J is TRBJ2-7 and V is TRBV7-6; unclear D gene. The CDR3 is made up of 13 amino acids. Trimming shortened V by 4 bases and J by 2 bases, and 9 bases separated the two germline ends. CDR1 is SGHVS, CDR2 FNYEAQ, per germline. The CDR3 DNA is TGTGCCAGCAGCTCTGCTGAAGCCTACGAGCAGTACTTC. Translating gives CASSSAEAYEQYF.

The chain links TRBV5-1 to TRBJ2-3; D not certain. Germline V CDR1 and CDR2: SGHRS, YFSETQ. Trimming pared 5 bases from V and 1 base from J, leaving 17 bases between. This CDR3 region has 16 residues. CDR3 DNA: TGCGCCAGCAGTTCCAACGCGGTGTCTGGCACAGATACGCAGTATTTT. Protein sequence: CASSSNAVSGTDTQYF.

The chain couples TRBV6-5 to TRBJ1-5, with D possibly being TRBD1 (5 bases). CDR3 size: 13 residues. The V end lost 5 bases, the J end lost 7 bases, and 12 bases lay between the germline ends. Germline CDR1 and CDR2: MNHEY and SVGAGI. This chain's CDR3 is CASSPGLEQPQHF. The CDR3 nucleotides are TGTGCCAGCAGTCCGGGACTTGAGCAGCCCCAGCATTTT.

The rearrangement links TRBV7-9 to TRBJ2-3; possibly TRBD2 for D (6 bases). Germline V gene sequence: CDR1 SEHNR, CDR2 FQNEAQ (reference sequence). V was clipped by 5 bases and J by 1 base, with 19 bases between them. CDR3 length equals 17 residues. CDR3 nucleotide sequence: TGTGCCAGCAGCGTCCAGGAGGCGGGGTTCCGCACAGATACGCAGTATTTT. This gives the protein CASSVQEAGFRTDTQYF.

J is TRBJ1-2 and V is TRBV30, with D perhaps TRBD1 (6 bases). The germline gives CDR1 GTSNPN, CDR2 SVGIG (reference sequence). V was trimmed by 7 bases and J by 1 base, leaving 22 bases between them. The CDR3 length is 16 residues. The CDR3 nucleotides read TGTGCCTCAGAACAGGGACCTGCCCTTAATAACTATGGCTACACCTTC. Protein product: CASEQGPALNNYGYTF.

The rearrangement links TRBV21-1 to TRBJ1-1; the table names TRBD1, a call not compared with the DNA. TRBV21-1 is a pseudogene segment. The CDR3 totals 13 residues. The CDR3 protein is CARGDRGNTEAFF. The CDR3 region has the DNA TGTGCCAGGGGGGACAGGGGGAACACTGAAGCTTTCTTT.

J is TRBJ2-5 and V is TRBV29-1; D is ambiguous. Germline assignment: CDR1 SQVTM and CDR2 ANQGSEA. The V end was cut by 4 bases, the J end by 1 base, with 7 bases between. This CDR3 is 12 amino acids long. CDR3 nucleotide sequence: TGCAGCGTTGCGCGCGGCCAAGAGACCCAGTACTTC. Translation gives CSVARGQETQYF.

The CDR3: CASSQGFSYNSPLHF. The DNA of the CDR3 is TGTGCCAGCAGCCAGGGGTTCTCCTATAATTCACCCCTCCACTTT. The chain combines TRBV6-6 with TRBJ1-6, with D perhaps matching TRBD1 (6 bases). With 6 bases removed from V and 0 bases from J, the gap between germline ends came to 9 bases. The CDR3 covers 15 residues. The V gene's germline CDR1 is MNHNY and CDR2 SVGAGI (reference sequence).

This chain links TRBV18 with TRBJ2-6, with D hard to call. Trimming shortened V by 3 bases and J by 0 bases, and 0 bases separated the two germline ends. Germline V gene sequence: CDR1 KGHSH, CDR2 LQKENI. The CDR3 consists of 13 residues. As DNA, the CDR3 is TGTGCCAGCTCACCCTCTGGGGCCAACGTCCTGACTTTC. Amino acid sequence: CASSPSGANVLTF.

The chain uses TRBV27 and TRBJ2-1; D remains unclear. In germline, CDR1 is MNHEY, CDR2 SMNVEV (reference sequence). The CDR3 spans 14 residues. V lost 2 bases and J lost 7, with 12 bases in between. The CDR3, as DNA: TGTGCCAGCAGTTTAGTTACCCCTCGAAATGAGCAGTTCTTC. Amino acids: CASSLVTPRNEQFF.

The chain uses TRBV11-3 and TRBJ1-1, with D unresolved. In germline, CDR1 is SGHNT, CDR2 YENEEA. The ends were cut back, 5 bases at V and 4 bases at J, with 11 bases in the middle. The CDR3 is 13 residues long. CDR3 bases: TGTGCCAGCAGCGAATCTACGTCCACTGAAGCTTTCTTT. Translation: CASSESTSTEAFF.

The rearrangement links TRBV6-5 to TRBJ1-2; 8 bases are a match to TRBD1. CDR1 and CDR2 from the germline V gene are MNHEY and SVGAGI. This CDR3 spans 13 amino acids. Losses at the gene ends were 4 bases for V and 4 bases for J; bases not matched to a gene: 2. CDR3 DNA sequence: TGTGCCAGCAGTTGGGGACAGGCCTATGGCTACACCTTC. Its translation: CASSWGQAYGYTF.

This rearrangement joins TRBV28 to TRBJ2-3; 8 bases are shared with TRBD1. From germline, CDR1 is MDHEN and CDR2 SYDVKM. The V segment lost 6 bases and the J segment 5 bases; nucleotides outside the gene matches: 13. This CDR3 region has 16 residues. The CDR3 DNA is TGTGCCAGCAGATCGACAGGGGTGTATAAGTTAGATACGCAGTATTTT. Amino acid sequence: CASRSTGVYKLDTQYF.

The rearrangement uses TRBV11-1 and TRBJ2-2; the D is unclear. The germline V gene has CDR1 SGHAT and CDR2 FQDESV (reference sequence). The CDR3 has 16 residues. V was trimmed by 4 bases and J by 2 bases, leaving 14 bases between them. The CDR3 is CASSSPYVSNTGELFF. CDR3 bases: TGTGCCAGCAGCTCCCCATACGTCAGCAACACCGGGGAGCTGTTTTTT.

The chain links TRBV10-2 to TRBJ2-5; 10 bases agree with TRBD1. Germline values: CDR1 WSHSY, CDR2 SAAADI. The V segment lost 6 bases and the J segment 3 bases; nucleotides outside the gene matches: 4. This CDR3 has 14 amino acids. CDR3 residues: CASSETGGEETQYF. CDR3 in DNA: TGCGCCAGCAGCGAGACAGGGGGCGAAGAGACCCAGTACTTC.

V gene TRBV6-1 combines with J gene TRBJ2-7, with D tentatively TRBD1 (6 bases). Germline assignment: CDR1 MNHNS and CDR2 SASEGT. The CDR3 is 16 amino acids. V dropped 2 bases and J dropped 0 bases, with 14 bases sitting between them. The CDR3 sequence: CASSEPRGTSSYEQYF. CDR3 nucleotide sequence: TGTGCCAGCAGTGAACCGAGGGGGACCAGCTCCTACGAGCAGTACTTC.

This sequence joins TRBV5-1 and TRBJ2-2; TRBD1 might be the D (6 bases). Trimming pared 2 bases from V and 4 bases from J, leaving 12 bases between. The germline V gene has CDR1 SGHRS and CDR2 YFSETQ. This CDR3 region has 15 residues. Here the CDR3 DNA reads TGCGCCAGCAGCTTTTGGGGGCTTAGCACCGGGGAGCTGTTTTTT. Its translation is CASSFWGLSTGELFF.

V usage is TRBV27 and J usage is TRBJ1-2; 11 nucleotides align to TRBD1. Germline V gene sequence: CDR1 MNHEY, CDR2 SMNVEV (reference sequence). The CDR3 totals 13 residues. Trimming took 8 bases from V and 7 from J; bases not matched to a gene: 6. CDR3 nucleotide sequence: TGTGCCAGCCGGTGGGGGACAGGGGGTGGCTACACCTTC. Its protein is CASRWGTGGGYTF.

The J gene is TRBJ2-6, the V gene TRBV7-2; D call uncertain. V dropped 5 bases and J dropped 1 base, with 9 bases sitting between them. Per germline, CDR1 SGHTA and CDR2 FQGNSA. The CDR3 loop spans 15 amino acids. CDR3 DNA sequence: TGTGCCAGCAGCCCCACGATTTCTGGGGCCAACGTCCTGACTTTC. Protein sequence: CASSPTISGANVLTF. The full variable domain, rest sourced from reference TRBV7-2 and TRBJ2-6, is GAGVSQSPSNKVTEKGKDVELRCDPISGHTALYWYRQSLGQGLEFLIYFQGNSAPDKSGLPSDRFSAERTGGSVSTLTIQRTQQEDSAVYLCASSPTISGANVLTFGAGSRLTVL.

About this clone itself: An end of the junction differs from the germline gene, which may be a read error. The chain recombines TRBV4-3 with TRBJ1-4, with a tentative D call TRBD1 (5 bases). The CDR3 loop spans 13 amino acids. Per germline, CDR1 LGHNA and CDR2 YSLEER. CDR3: CASSQDIGTGERF. CDR3 DNA sequence: TGCGCCAGCAGCCAAGATATCGGGACCGGGGAGCGATTT.

The chain employs TRBV29-1 and TRBJ1-1; tentatively, D is TRBD1 (6 bases). V was shortened by 3 bases and J by 0 bases, with 14 bases between the two germline ends. The CDR3 sequence is 15 residues long. Germline V gives CDR1 SQVTM, CDR2 ANQGSEA. The CDR3, as DNA: TGCAGCGTTGATGGGGGCTGGGGGATGAACACTGAAGCTTTCTTT. This gives the protein CSVDGGWGMNTEAFF.

The rearrangement uses TRBV7-2 and TRBJ2-7; D call uncertain. With 1 base removed from V and 1 base from J, the gap between germline ends came to 14 bases. Germline-derived CDR1 and CDR2 are SGHTA and FQGNSA. CDR3 length: 16 amino acids. DNA of the CDR3: TGTGCCAGCAGCTTAGGCGAGGCGAGCCTATCCTACGAGCAGTACTTC. It yields the protein CASSLGEASLSYEQYF.